These 26 T cell receptor beta chains came from one sample sequenced in a study of T-cell memory formation after mild COVID-19. TCRdb re-analysed the 5' RACE reads in MiXCR, keeping a single row per CDR3 protein. The table has 250,000 to 400,000 distinct CDR3 sequences, 14% seen once; the top ten hold about 21%. The specimen was PBMCs or a T cell subset sorted from them (not recorded which). These receptors were taken from a man younger than 30 who had mild COVID-19 (a few samples of this study predate the infection). Cell type and time point are not known.

V gene TRBV21-1 combines with J gene TRBJ2-2; the table's D call, TRBD1, has no DNA check behind it. TRBV21-1 is reported as a pseudogene. The length of the CDR3 is 16 residues. CDR3 coding DNA: TGTGCCAGCAGCAAACCCGGACCGGGGCCGGCCGGGGAGCTGTTTTTT. This sequence encodes CASSKPGPGPAGELFF.

This clonotype was found a few times. The rearrangement links TRBV23-1 to TRBJ2-2; D is unclear. TRBV23-1 is given ORF status, its function remaining uncertain. V was pared by 2 bases and J by 7 bases, with 17 bases between. This CDR3 contains 16 residues. The CDR3 reads CASSQPRVPKDGELFF. CDR3 nucleotide sequence: TGCGCCAGCAGTCAACCCCGGGTCCCAAAGGACGGGGAGCTGTTTTTT.

The chain couples TRBV11-2 to TRBJ2-7, with TRBD2 as a possible D gene (5 bases). This CDR3 has 13 amino acids. Germline V gene data show CDR1 as SGHAT and CDR2 as FQNNGV. The V end lost 5 bases, the J end lost 0 bases, and 8 bases lay between the germline ends. CDR3 sequence (DNA): TGTGCCAGCAGCCCGGGGATCTCCTACGAGCAGTACTTC. Translated, it gives CASSPGISYEQYF.

This chain joins TRBV10-3 and TRBJ2-7, with D tentatively TRBD1 (5 bases). V lost 6 bases to trimming and J lost 3 bases, with 9 bases between them. Germline CDR1 is ENHRY and CDR2 is SYGVKD. This CDR3 comprises 12 residues. Here the CDR3 DNA reads TGTGCCATCAGAGACACAGGCTACGAGCAGTACTTC. Amino acid sequence: CAIRDTGYEQYF.

Worth noting for this clonotype: This may be a read error: a much more frequent sequence differs by one nucleotide. V gene TRBV7-9 combines with J gene TRBJ1-6, with no clear D. The V gene's germline CDR1 is SEHNR and CDR2 FQNEAQ (reference sequence). V shed 3 bases and J shed 7 bases, with 10 bases lying between them. The CDR3 is made up of 14 amino acids. The CDR3: CASSFSGRNSPLHF. In DNA form, the CDR3 reads TGTGCCAGCAGCTTTTCCGGGCGGAATTCACCCCTCCACTTT.

The chain has TRBV5-1 and TRBJ2-7, with 10 bases fitting TRBD1. CDR3 length: 16 amino acids. Germline CDR1 and CDR2: SGHRS and YFSETQ. Unmatched junction bases numbered 11, after V lost 5 bases and J lost 3 bases. CDR3 DNA sequence: TGCGCCAGCAGTCCCGGGACAGGGGATTGGGGCTACGAGCAGTACTTC. It is translated as CASSPGTGDWGYEQYF.

The chain employs TRBV4-1 and TRBJ1-2; maybe TRBD1 (6 bases). Looked up from germline, CDR1 is MGHRA and CDR2 is YSYEKL. Trimming pared 1 base from V and 4 bases from J, leaving 16 bases between. The CDR3 runs to 16 residues. Here the CDR3 reads CASSQVTDRESYGYTF. The DNA of the CDR3 is TGCGCCAGCAGCCAAGTGACGGACAGAGAAAGCTATGGCTACACCTTC.

This clonotype was counted between two and nine times. J is TRBJ1-1 and V is TRBV19; tentative D call: TRBD1 (5 bases). CDR3 length: 17 amino acids. CDR1 LNHDA and CDR2 SQIVND come from the germline V gene (reference sequence). V lost 3 bases, J lost 3 bases, and 20 bases lay in between. CDR3 sequence reads: CASSIIKDNLRDTEAFF. In DNA form, the CDR3 reads TGTGCCAGTAGTATTATCAAGGACAACCTTAGGGACACTGAAGCTTTCTTT.

This clonotype was seen ten or more times. J is TRBJ2-3 and V is TRBV20-1; 10 bases are a match to TRBD2. From germline, CDR1 is DFQATT and CDR2 SNEGSKA (reference sequence). The CDR3 runs 16 residues. After removal of 4 bases from V and 6 bases from J, the junction contained 13 bases not matched to a gene. In DNA, the CDR3 is TGCAGTGCTATCCTAGCGGGGGCCAAAACCGATGATACGCAGTATTTT. This codes for CSAILAGAKTDDTQYF.

The chain couples TRBV3-1 to TRBJ1-3, with a possible D match to TRBD1 (5 bases). The CDR3 is 16 amino acids. From germline, CDR1 is LGHDT and CDR2 YNNKEL (reference sequence). V lost 4 bases, J lost 8 bases, and 21 bases lay in between. The CDR3 bases are TGTGCCAGCAGCCCACTCCGGGACCATTTCGGACACACCATATATTTT. This encodes CASSPLRDHFGHTIYF.

The V gene is TRBV6-5, the J gene TRBJ1-2, with D maybe TRBD1 (6 bases). CDR1 is MNHEY and CDR2 is SVGAGI in the germline V gene. V was pared by 6 bases and J by 8 bases, with 13 bases between. The CDR3 is 12 residues long. The CDR3 reads CASSPQGWGYTF. In DNA form, the CDR3 reads TGTGCCAGCAGCCCACAGGGTTGGGGCTACACCTTC.

There are a few counts of this clonotype. The rearrangement links TRBV7-9 to TRBJ2-5; a possible D gene is TRBD1 (5 bases). The germline V and J ends were trimmed by 1 base and 5 bases, with 14 bases remaining between them. The germline V gene has CDR1 SEHNR and CDR2 FQNEAQ (reference sequence). CDR3 length: 15 amino acids. In DNA form, the CDR3 reads TGTGCCAGCAGCTTAGTAGCAGGGCTTGGCGAGACCCAGTACTTC. Its translation: CASSLVAGLGETQYF.

This clonotype has ten or more counts. V is TRBV7-9 and J is TRBJ2-6; TRBD1 is a possible D gene (5 bases). V was trimmed by 4 bases and J by 5 bases, leaving 18 bases between them. Germline loops: CDR1 SEHNR, CDR2 FQNEAQ (reference sequence). This CDR3 comprises 17 residues. CDR3 bases: TGTGCCAGCAGCTCCTTGGATAGGCAGGGTAGGGCCAACGTCCTGACTTTC. It specifies CASSSLDRQGRANVLTF.

There are a few counts of this clonotype. This chain joins TRBV10-2 and TRBJ1-5, with TRBD1 matching over 7 bases. This CDR3 comprises 15 residues. Germline CDR1 reads WSHSY; CDR2 reads SAAADI. V was clipped by 7 bases and J by 0 bases; unmatched bases: 6. CDR3 loop: CASKMAGGSNQPQHF. CDR3 nucleotides: TGCGCCAGCAAAATGGCAGGGGGTAGCAATCAGCCCCAGCATTTT.

The genes are TRBV11-2 and TRBJ2-4; D is unresolved. V lost 4 bases and J 9 bases, leaving 10 bases between the germline ends. Per germline, CDR1 SGHAT and CDR2 FQNNGV. This CDR3 spans 12 amino acids. The CDR3 loop reads CASSSDPLIQYF. DNA of the CDR3: TGTGCCAGCAGCTCCGACCCCCTCATTCAGTACTTC. The entire variable domain, with the rest obtained from reference TRBV11-2 and TRBJ2-4, is as follows: EAGVAQSPRYKIIEKRQSVAFWCNPISGHATLYWYQQILGQGPKLLIQFQNNGVVDDSQLPKDRFSAERLKGVDSTLKIQPAKLEDSAVYLCASSSDPLIQYFGAGTRLSVL.

There are many counts of this clonotype. V is TRBV28 and J is TRBJ1-2, with unresolved D. V was trimmed by 3 bases and J by 6 bases, leaving 8 bases between them. The CDR3 runs 12 residues. The V gene's germline CDR1 is MDHEN and CDR2 SYDVKM. The CDR3 sequence: CASSLGSNGYTF. The CDR3 region has the DNA TGTGCCAGCAGTTTGGGCTCCAATGGCTACACCTTC.

This clonotype was counted only a few times. The chain has TRBV4-1 and TRBJ2-3, with 11 bases matching TRBD2. Germline V gene data show CDR1 as MGHRA and CDR2 as YSYEKL. V shed 4 bases and J 4 bases; nucleotides not matched to a gene: 7. The CDR3 is made up of 16 amino acids. This CDR3 is CASSPPGLAAPDTQYF. The CDR3 DNA reads as TGCGCCAGCAGCCCACCGGGACTAGCGGCCCCAGATACGCAGTATTTT.

The chain recombines TRBV6-5 with TRBJ1-5; D perhaps matches TRBD1 (6 bases). From germline, CDR1 is MNHEY and CDR2 SVGAGI. The length of the CDR3 is 15 residues. The V end was cut by 0 bases, the J end by 9 bases, with 15 bases between. DNA of the CDR3: TGTGCCAGCAGTTACTCGGGGGCAGGGCCTTGGCCCCAGCATTTT. This gives the protein CASSYSGAGPWPQHF.

The table lists this clonotype with a few counts. V is TRBV7-3 and J is TRBJ2-7, with 7 bases that match TRBD2. CDR3 length: 13 amino acids. Per the germline V gene, CDR1 is SGHTA and CDR2 is FQGTGA. V gave up 8 bases and J gave up 4 bases; unmatched junction bases: 8. The CDR3 DNA follows: TGTGCCAGCGGACCAACGGGAGGATACGAGCAGTACTTC. This codes for CASGPTGGYEQYF.

This clonotype has a handful of counts. The chain carries TRBV6-6 and TRBJ1-4; tentative D call: TRBD1 (6 bases). Germline V gene data show CDR1 as MNHNY and CDR2 as SVGAGI (reference sequence). V lost 4 bases, J lost 8 bases, and 11 bases lay in between. The CDR3 covers 13 residues. CDR3 nucleotides: TGTGCCAGCAGTTGGGACAAGGGGGAAAAACTGTTTTTT. Its protein product is CASSWDKGEKLFF.

The rearrangement links TRBV10-2 to TRBJ2-1, with a weak D call TRBD1 (6 bases). V was cut by 6 bases and J by 4 bases, with 16 bases left in between. Germline values: CDR1 WSHSY, CDR2 SAAADI. This CDR3 is 15 amino acids long. The CDR3 DNA is TGCGCCAGCAGACAGGGCTCGGGTCTTTACAATGAGCAGTTCTTC. As protein: CASRQGSGLYNEQFF.

This clonotype was detected many times. V gene TRBV7-2 combines with J gene TRBJ2-5; 11 positions match TRBD1. The CDR3 runs to 14 residues. V was pared by 5 bases and J by 2 bases, with 1 base of the junction left unmatched. Per the germline V gene, CDR1 is SGHTA and CDR2 is FQGNSA. The CDR3 DNA reads as TGTGCCAGCAGCCGGGACAGGGGGCAAGAGACCCAGTACTTC. Amino acids: CASSRDRGQETQYF.

The chain uses TRBV12-3 or TRBV12-4 and TRBJ2-7, with 10 bases lining up with TRBD1. The CDR3 spans 15 residues. The V gene end was trimmed by 6 bases and the J gene end by 5 bases; junction bases not matched to a gene: 10. DNA for the CDR3: TGTGCCAGCAGCCCTCCTGACAGGGGGCCCCACGAGCAGTACTTC. Its translation is CASSPPDRGPHEQYF.

In this sample, this clonotype turned up a few times. The chain carries TRBV3-1 and TRBJ1-1; 8 bases line up with TRBD1. Germline-derived CDR1 and CDR2 are LGHDT and YNNKEL (reference sequence). With 2 bases clipped from V and 13 bases from J, the junction kept 15 bases outside the gene matches. The CDR3 is 15 residues long. CDR3: CASSQSEQGATGGFF. CDR3 sequence (DNA): TGTGCCAGCAGCCAAAGCGAGCAGGGGGCGACCGGAGGTTTCTTT. Complete variable domain (other parts from reference TRBV3-1 and TRBJ1-1): DTAVSQTPKYLVTQMGNDKSIKCEQNLGHDTMYWYKQDSKKFLKIMFSYNNKELIINETVPNRFSPKSPDKAHLNLHINSLELGDSAVYFCASSQSEQGATGGFFGQGTRLTVV.

This clonotype was seen a few times. This chain connects TRBV4-2 to TRBJ2-3; 7 bases fit TRBD2. This CDR3 region has 17 residues. Losses at the gene ends were 0 bases for V and 2 bases for J; bases not matched to a gene: 8. Germline values: CDR1 LGHNA, CDR2 YNFKEQ. This CDR3 reads CASSQDGRGVVTDTQYF. As DNA, the CDR3 is TGTGCCAGCAGCCAAGACGGCCGGGGGGTGGTCACAGATACGCAGTATTTT.

This clonotype was counted only a few times. The chain couples TRBV7-9 to TRBJ1-1; TRBD1 aligns across 7 bases. The CDR3 runs to 15 residues. The germline V gene has CDR1 SEHNR and CDR2 FQNEAQ (reference sequence). Trimming cost V 1 base and J 4 bases; bases outside gene matches: 6. CDR3 nucleotide sequence: TGTGCCAGCAGCTTAGGTCCCGCAGGGGGCACTGAAGCTTTCTTT. Amino acid sequence: CASSLGPAGGTEAFF.